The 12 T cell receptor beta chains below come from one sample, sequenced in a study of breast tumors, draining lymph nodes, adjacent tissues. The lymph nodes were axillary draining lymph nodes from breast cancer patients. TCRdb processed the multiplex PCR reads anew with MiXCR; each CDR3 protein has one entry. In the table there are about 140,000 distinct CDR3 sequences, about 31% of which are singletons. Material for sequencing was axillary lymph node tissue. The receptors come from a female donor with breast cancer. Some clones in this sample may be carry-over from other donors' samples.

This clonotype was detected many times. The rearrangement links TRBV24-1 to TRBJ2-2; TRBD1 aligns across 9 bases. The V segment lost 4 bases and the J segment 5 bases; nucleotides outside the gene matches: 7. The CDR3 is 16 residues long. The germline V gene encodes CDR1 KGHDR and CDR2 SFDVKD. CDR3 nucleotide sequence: TGTGCCACCAGTGACGCGGGACAGGGAGATACCGGGGAGCTGTTTTTT. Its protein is CATSDAGQGDTGELFF.

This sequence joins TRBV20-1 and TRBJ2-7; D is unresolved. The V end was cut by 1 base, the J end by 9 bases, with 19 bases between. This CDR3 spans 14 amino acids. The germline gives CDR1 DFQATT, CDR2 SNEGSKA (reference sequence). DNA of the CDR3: TGCAGTGCTAGAGCTCAAGGACCAAAGGATACGCAGTACGTC. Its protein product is CSARAQGPKDTQYV.

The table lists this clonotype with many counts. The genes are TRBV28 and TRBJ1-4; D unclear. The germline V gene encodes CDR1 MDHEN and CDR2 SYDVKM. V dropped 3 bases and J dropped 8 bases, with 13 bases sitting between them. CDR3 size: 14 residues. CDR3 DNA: TGTGCCAGCAGTTTGGGCCCGGTCGAGGAAAAACTGTTTTTT. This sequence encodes CASSLGPVEEKLFF.

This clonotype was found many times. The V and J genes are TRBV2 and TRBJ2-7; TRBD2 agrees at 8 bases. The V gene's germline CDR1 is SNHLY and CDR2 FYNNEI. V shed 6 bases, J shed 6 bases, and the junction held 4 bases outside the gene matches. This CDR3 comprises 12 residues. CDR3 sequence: CASSRGGSEQYV. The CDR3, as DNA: TGTGCCAGCAGCCGGGGGGGGAGCGAGCAGTACGTC.

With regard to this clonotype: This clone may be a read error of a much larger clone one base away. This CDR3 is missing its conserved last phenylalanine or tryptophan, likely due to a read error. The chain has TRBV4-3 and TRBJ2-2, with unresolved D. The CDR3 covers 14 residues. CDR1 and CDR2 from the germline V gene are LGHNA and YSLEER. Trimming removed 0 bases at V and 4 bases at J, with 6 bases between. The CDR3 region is CASSQEYTTGELFS. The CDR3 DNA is TGCGCCAGCAGCCAAGAGTATACCACCGGGGAGCTGTTTTCT.

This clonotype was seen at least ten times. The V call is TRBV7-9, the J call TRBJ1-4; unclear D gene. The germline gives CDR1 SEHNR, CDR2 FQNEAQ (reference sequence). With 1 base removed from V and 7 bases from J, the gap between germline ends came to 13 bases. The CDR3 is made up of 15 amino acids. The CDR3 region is CASSLGSGVFEKLFF. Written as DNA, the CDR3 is TGTGCCAGCAGCTTAGGTTCCGGCGTTTTTGAAAAACTGTTTTTT.

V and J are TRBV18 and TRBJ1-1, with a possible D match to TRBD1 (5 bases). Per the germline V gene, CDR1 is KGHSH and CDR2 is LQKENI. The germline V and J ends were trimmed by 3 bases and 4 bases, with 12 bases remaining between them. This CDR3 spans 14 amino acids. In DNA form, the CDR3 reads TGTGCCAGCTCACCCCCGGGGGTGGGCACTGAAGCTTTCTTT. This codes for CASSPPGVGTEAFF.

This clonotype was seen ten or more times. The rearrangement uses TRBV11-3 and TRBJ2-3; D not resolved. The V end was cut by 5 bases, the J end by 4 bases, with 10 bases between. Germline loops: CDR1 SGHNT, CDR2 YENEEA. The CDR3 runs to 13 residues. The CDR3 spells CASSPHTADTQYF. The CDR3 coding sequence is TGTGCCAGCAGCCCCCACACTGCAGATACGCAGTATTTT.

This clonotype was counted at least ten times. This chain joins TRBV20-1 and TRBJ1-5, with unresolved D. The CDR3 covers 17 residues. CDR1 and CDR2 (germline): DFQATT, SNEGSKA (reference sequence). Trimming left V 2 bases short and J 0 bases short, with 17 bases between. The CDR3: CSARPDDSTASNQPQHF. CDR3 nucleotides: TGCAGTGCTAGACCGGACGACTCCACTGCTAGCAATCAGCCCCAGCATTTT.

CDR3 in amino acids: CASSSTLGGDTEAFF. The CDR3 region has the DNA TGTGCCAGCAGTTCCACGTTGGGGGGGGACACTGAAGCTTTCTTT. The chain has TRBV6-5 and TRBJ1-1; D may be TRBD1 (5 bases). Per the germline V gene, CDR1 is MNHEY and CDR2 is SVGAGI. With 4 bases removed from V and 3 bases from J, the gap between germline ends came to 15 bases. CDR3 size: 15 residues.

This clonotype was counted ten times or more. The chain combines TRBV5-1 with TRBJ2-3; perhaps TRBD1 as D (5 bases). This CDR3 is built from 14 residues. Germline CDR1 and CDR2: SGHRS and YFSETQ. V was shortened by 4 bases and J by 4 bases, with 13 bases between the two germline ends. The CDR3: CASSKGEGADTQYF. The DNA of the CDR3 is TGCGCCAGCAGCAAAGGGGAAGGGGCAGATACGCAGTATTTT.

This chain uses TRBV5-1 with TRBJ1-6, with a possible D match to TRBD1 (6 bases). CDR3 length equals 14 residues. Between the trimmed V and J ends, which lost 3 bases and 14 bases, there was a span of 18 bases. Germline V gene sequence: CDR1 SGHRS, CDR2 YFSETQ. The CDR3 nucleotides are TGCGCCAGCAGCTCAAGAGGGGGGAATTTAGCCCTCCACTTT. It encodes CASSSRGGNLALHF.